A single sample is the source of the 25 T cell receptor beta chains below, sequenced in a study of T cells in Graves' hyperthyroidism and ophthalmopathy. Amplified TCR beta CDR3 regions came from RNA transcripts. First-round RT-PCR targeting the TCR CDR3 was performed with the HTBI primer set. MiXCR, run by TCRdb on the multiplex PCR reads, gives a single entry per CDR3 protein. This repertoire shows 300,000 to 400,000 distinct CDR3 sequences, around 15% found once; its top ten account for roughly 21%. Sequenced: blood. These receptors were obtained from a woman aged 25 to 39 with Graves' ophthalmopathy.

This clonotype was picked up a small number of times. The chain uses TRBV15 and TRBJ2-5; D remains ambiguous. The CDR3 length is 12 residues. V lost 4 bases, J lost 5 bases, and 8 bases lay in between. CDR1 and CDR2 (germline): LNHNV, YYDKDF (reference sequence). The CDR3 spells CATSIGGETQYF. CDR3 in DNA: TGTGCCACCAGCATCGGCGGCGAGACCCAGTACTTC.

This clonotype was observed many times. V gene TRBV5-1 combines with J gene TRBJ2-3; 15 bases line up with TRBD2. Germline CDR1 is SGHRS and CDR2 is YFSETQ. V dropped 3 bases and J dropped 3; count of bases not matched to a gene: 8. CDR3 length: 18 residues. CDR3 protein: CASSWTSGGARLTDTQYF. The DNA for the CDR3 is TGCGCCAGCAGCTGGACTAGCGGGGGGGCGCGGCTTACAGATACGCAGTATTTT.

This clonotype showed up many times. The chain uses TRBV29-1 and TRBJ2-7; TRBD2 is a possible D gene (6 bases). The CDR3 is made up of 14 amino acids. V dropped 4 bases and J dropped 3 bases, with 16 bases sitting between them. CDR1 SQVTM and CDR2 ANQGSEA come from the germline V gene. The CDR3 protein is CSVGPPSADYEQYF. The CDR3 DNA follows: TGCAGCGTTGGGCCACCTAGCGCCGACTACGAGCAGTACTTC.

Notes on this clonotype: This may come from a read error, since a much larger clone is one base off. Here the CDR3 omits its conserved ending phenylalanine or tryptophan, so a read error is the likely source. V gene TRBV7-6 combines with J gene TRBJ1-1, with D hard to call. V was clipped by 3 bases and J by 1 base, with 12 bases between them. The CDR3 runs to 15 residues. CDR1 is SGHVS, CDR2 FNYEAQ, per germline. The CDR3 reads CASSLVRPGNTEAFS. CDR3 DNA sequence: TGTGCCAGCAGCTTGGTACGGCCGGGGAACACTGAAGCTTTCTCT.

The chain joins TRBV20-1 to TRBJ1-2; 10 bases are a match to TRBD1. The junction had 8 bases not matched to a gene; V was cut back by 3 bases and J by 4 bases. Germline V gene data show CDR1 as DFQATT and CDR2 as SNEGSKA (reference sequence). The CDR3 spans 15 residues. This chain's CDR3 is CSARSGTGAIYGYTF. CDR3 DNA: TGCAGTGCTAGGAGTGGGACAGGGGCCATCTATGGCTACACCTTC.

This clonotype was found many times. The chain carries TRBV7-3 and TRBJ2-1, with TRBD1 identical over 8 bases. The V gene's germline CDR1 is SGHTA and CDR2 FQGTGA. The CDR3 loop spans 15 amino acids. With V trimmed by 2 bases and J by 3 bases, 3 bases remained unmatched. The CDR3 here is CASSLGQGFYNEQFF. Here the CDR3 DNA reads TGTGCCAGCAGCTTAGGACAGGGATTCTACAATGAGCAGTTCTTC.

Details on this clonotype: Just one base apart from a much larger clone, this may be a read error. The gene calls are TRBV6-1 and TRBJ1-5; D possibly corresponds to TRBD1 (5 bases). CDR3 size: 17 residues. Trimming left V 4 bases short and J 1 base short, with 17 bases between. Germline V gene data show CDR1 as MNHNS and CDR2 as SASEGT. CDR3: CASSGARGGLSNQPQHF. DNA for the CDR3: TGTGCCAGCAGTGGAGCGCGGGGGGGTTTGAGCAATCAGCCCCAGCATTTT.

This clonotype has just a few counts. This chain uses TRBV19 with TRBJ1-6; D unresolved. The CDR3 covers 14 residues. Trimming removed 2 bases from V and 9 bases from J, with 11 bases in between. Germline V CDR1 and CDR2: LNHDA, SQIVND (reference sequence). CDR3 bases: TGTGCCAGTAGTATAAGGTCCTCGGGTTCACCCCTCCACTTT. It encodes CASSIRSSGSPLHF.

The gene calls are TRBV20-1 and TRBJ2-7; D is tentatively TRBD1 or TRBD2 (5 bases each). Trimming removed 4 bases from V and 6 bases from J, with 13 bases in between. This CDR3 is built from 12 residues. Germline values: CDR1 DFQATT, CDR2 SNEGSKA (reference sequence). The CDR3 loop is CSATGTDREQYF. The CDR3 DNA follows: TGCAGTGCTACTGGGACCGACCGCGAGCAGTACTTC.

In its sample, this clonotype was seen many times. The genes are TRBV20-1 and TRBJ2-1, with D possibly matching TRBD2 (5 bases). Germline CDR1 DFQATT, CDR2 SNEGSKA (reference sequence). Trimming left V 0 bases short and J 2 bases short, with 8 bases between. This CDR3 is built from 14 residues. CDR3 DNA: TGCAGTGCTAGAGATAGCGCAGCCTACAATGAGCAGTTCTTC. As protein: CSARDSAAYNEQFF.

The chain couples TRBV19 to TRBJ1-5, with 7 bases fitting TRBD1. V lost 7 bases to trimming and J lost 4 bases; unmatched junction nucleotides: 13. Germline V gives CDR1 LNHDA, CDR2 SQIVND (reference sequence). This CDR3 spans 16 amino acids. The CDR3 spells CASTTPRGQRNQPQHF. The CDR3 DNA reads TGTGCCAGTACCACCCCACGGGGACAGAGGAATCAGCCCCAGCATTTT. The whole variable domain, remainder taken from reference TRBV19 and TRBJ1-5, is DGGITQSPKYLFRKEGQNVTLSCEQNLNHDAMYWYRQDPGQGLRLIYYSQIVNDFQKGDIAEGYSVSREKKESFPLTVTSAQKNPTAFYLCASTTPRGQRNQPQHFGDGTRLSIL.

This clonotype showed up many times. The chain links TRBV12-3 or TRBV12-4 to TRBJ1-1; maybe TRBD1 (6 bases). CDR3 length equals 14 residues. V lost 8 bases and J lost 1, with 14 bases in between. CDR3 nucleotide sequence: TGTGCCAGCTCACCCAAACAGGGGAACACTGAAGCTTTCTTT. Translated: CASSPKQGNTEAFF.

Ten or more counts support this clonotype. J is TRBJ2-4 and V is TRBV3-1, with 10 nucleotides matching TRBD2. Per germline, CDR1 LGHDT and CDR2 YNNKEL (reference sequence). V shed 0 bases and J 0 bases; nucleotides not matched to a gene: 14. The CDR3 is 21 residues long. The CDR3 spells CASSQEVPGLAPYIAKNIQYF. CDR3 sequence (DNA): TGTGCCAGCAGCCAAGAGGTTCCGGGACTAGCGCCTTACATAGCCAAAAACATTCAGTACTTC.

This clonotype has ten or more counts. This chain joins TRBV12-3 or TRBV12-4 and TRBJ2-3; 7 nucleotides align to TRBD1. The CDR3 length is 15 residues. With V trimmed by 8 bases and J by 3 bases, 11 bases remained unmatched. CDR3 in amino acids: CASHSGTVWTDTQYF. CDR3 nucleotide sequence: TGTGCCAGCCATTCCGGGACAGTGTGGACAGATACGCAGTATTTT.

The V call is TRBV29-1, the J call TRBJ1-3; D unresolved. With 6 bases removed from V and 7 bases from J, the gap between germline ends came to 16 bases. Germline-derived CDR1 and CDR2 are SQVTM and ANQGSEA. The CDR3 runs to 13 residues. Written as DNA, the CDR3 is TGCAGCGTCATGGAAGGGTTAGGGAACACCATATATTTT. Amino acids: CSVMEGLGNTIYF.

This clonotype showed up many times. CDR3 amino acids: CAWSFGAAPLGYTF. CDR3 bases: TGTGCCTGGAGTTTTGGAGCCGCCCCACTTGGCTACACCTTC. The V call is TRBV30, the J call TRBJ1-2; unclear D gene. Trimming removed 2 bases from V and 7 bases from J, with 17 bases in between. This CDR3 spans 14 amino acids. From germline, CDR1 is GTSNPN and CDR2 SVGIG (reference sequence). The variable domain in full, completed from reference TRBV30 and TRBJ1-2, reads SQTIHQWPATLVQPVGSPLSLECTVEGTSNPNLYWYRQAAGRGLQLLFYSVGIGQISSEVPQNLSASRPQDRQFILSSKKLLLSDSGFYLCAWSFGAAPLGYTFGSGTRLTVV.

This clonotype appeared many times. The J gene is TRBJ1-2, the V gene TRBV2, with D tentatively TRBD1 (6 bases). The germline gives CDR1 SNHLY, CDR2 FYNNEI. V lost 7 bases to trimming and J lost 0 bases, with 12 bases between them. There are 14 residues in the CDR3. The CDR3 bases are TGTGCCAGCAAAGGACGGACAGCTAACTATGGCTACACCTTC. Protein: CASKGRTANYGYTF.

This clonotype occurred many times. The chain carries TRBV12-3 or TRBV12-4 and TRBJ1-6, with D possibly TRBD1 on 6 matching bases. Deletions cut 2 bases from V and 14 bases from J, with 19 bases between. The CDR3 has 15 amino acids. CDR3 amino acids: CASSLSRQATLALHF. CDR3 nucleotide sequence: TGTGCCAGCAGTTTATCGCGACAGGCCACATTGGCCCTCCACTTT.

This clonotype was counted at least ten times. V and J are TRBV12-3 or TRBV12-4 and TRBJ1-4, with D possibly matching TRBD1 (5 bases). V was cut by 6 bases and J by 8 bases, with 13 bases left in between. This CDR3 spans 13 amino acids. The CDR3 region is CASRGTLDEKLFF. The CDR3 coding sequence is TGTGCCAGCAGAGGGACTTTGGACGAAAAACTGTTTTTT.

There are many counts of this clonotype. This chain links TRBV20-1 with TRBJ2-3; D is undetermined. Germline-derived CDR1 and CDR2 are DFQATT and SNEGSKA (reference sequence). The V end was cut by 7 bases, the J end by 0 bases, with 8 bases between. CDR3 length equals 12 residues. The CDR3 region has the DNA TGCAGTGGAGGCGGCAGCACAGATACGCAGTATTTT. Encoded protein: CSGGGSTDTQYF.

This clonotype was recorded at least ten times. This chain links TRBV18 with TRBJ2-1, with D maybe TRBD2 (6 bases). Germline values: CDR1 KGHSH, CDR2 LQKENI. This CDR3 has 14 amino acids. V gave up 2 bases and J gave up 8 bases, with 13 bases separating them. CDR3 nucleotide sequence: TGTGCCAGCTCACCATTGACAGCGGGCGATGAGCAGTTCTTC. This gives the protein CASSPLTAGDEQFF.

In this sample, this clonotype turned up many times. The V and J genes are TRBV2 and TRBJ1-2; D unclear. This CDR3 has 14 amino acids. Germline-derived CDR1 and CDR2 are SNHLY and FYNNEI. Deletions cut 0 bases from V and 0 bases from J, with 5 bases between. The CDR3, as DNA: TGTGCCAGCAGTGAAGCGGGGACTAACTATGGCTACACCTTC. It translates to CASSEAGTNYGYTF.

The chain uses TRBV18 and TRBJ2-5; the D gene is possibly TRBD2 (6 bases). Germline lookup yields CDR1 KGHSH and CDR2 LQKENI. This CDR3 spans 13 amino acids. Trimming pared 0 bases from V and 11 bases from J, leaving 13 bases between. The chain's CDR3 is CASSPPLVGTQYF. In DNA, the CDR3 is TGTGCCAGCTCACCACCGTTAGTGGGGACTCAGTACTTC.

This clonotype was recorded many times. The V and J genes are TRBV3-1 and TRBJ2-7; 9 bases map to TRBD1. Trimming cost V 1 base and J 0 bases; bases outside gene matches: 7. Germline V gives CDR1 LGHDT, CDR2 YNNKEL (reference sequence). There are 17 residues in the CDR3. The CDR3 coding sequence is TGTGCCAGCAGCCAAGGCCCAACAGGGGGCAACTCCTACGAGCAGTACTTC. This sequence encodes CASSQGPTGGNSYEQYF.

This clonotype was counted at least ten times. The gene calls are TRBV5-1 and TRBJ2-1; D gene uncertain. Looked up from germline, CDR1 is SGHRS and CDR2 is YFSETQ. Trimming left V 4 bases short and J 3 bases short, with 17 bases between. The CDR3 covers 16 residues. Here the CDR3 reads CASSHSGATIYNEQFF. In DNA form, the CDR3 reads TGCGCCAGCAGCCACTCAGGCGCTACAATCTACAATGAGCAGTTCTTC.